The present entry profiles one T cell receptor beta chain with its context. This specimen comes from a study of blood T cell repertoires in COVID-19. Overall study context: Italy, Spain and the United States were the sources of the convalescent and acute COVID-19 samples. Sources were T cells, B-cell-depleted T cells, or PBMCs; the material itself was cDNA or gDNA.

The CDR3 extends over 12 amino acids. Germline CDR1 reads SGDLS; CDR2 reads YYNGEE. Trimming took 3 bases from V and 6 from J, leaving 6 bases between them. As handled by the study authors: Nucleated cell counts were estimated from reference gene primer amplification. TCRdb's table, derived via immunoSEQ multiplex PCR, lists solely in-frame clones and lacks some. The DNA was the basis for D and trimming; V, J and clone size are from that table. The sample shows about 200,000 clones, roughly 86% of them seen only once. Source material: peripheral blood. V is TRBV9 and J is TRBJ2-2; the D is unclear. The clonotype was recovered from a woman aged 40 to 50 with acute or convalescent COVID-19. The CDR3 DNA is TGTGCCAGCAGCGAGCTTTCCGGGGAGCTGTTTTTT. This sequence encodes CASSELSGELFF.